Listed below are T cell receptor beta chains from one sample, sequenced in a study of patients and donors after allogeneic stem cell transplantation. TCRdb reprocessed the RT-PCR reads via MiXCR and lists one record per CDR3 protein. The table lists about 24,000 distinct CDR3 sequences, under 30% of them singletons. The source material was blood, either unsorted or a sorted T cell fraction (not recorded which). The receptors were sampled from a human donor who was either an allogeneic HSCT recipient or a stem cell or donor lymphocyte infusion donor (not recorded which). It is not recorded whose cells these are; they may come from a transplant donor. Each CDR3 is given with its conserved first and last residue.

CASSGVHNSPLHF,TRBJ1-6,TRBV12-3/TRBV12-4
CASSLTLDRGKAEAFF,TRBJ1-1,TRBV5-1
CAWSSGFYGYTF,TRBJ1-2,TRBV30
CASSSGLAGYNEQFF,TRBJ2-1,TRBV12-3/TRBV12-4
CASSKSNQPQHF,TRBJ1-5,TRBV18
CASSQWRASGNTIYF,TRBJ1-3,TRBV4-1
CASSTLSAGELFF,TRBJ2-2,TRBV3-1
CASSPIGLAQDEQFF,TRBJ2-1,TRBV4-3
CASSLRRLFTDTQYF,TRBJ2-3,TRBV12-3/TRBV12-4
CSVVGRSTDTQYF,TRBJ2-3,TRBV29-1
CASTQGGSLYGYTF,TRBJ1-2,TRBV6-1
CSASAGGDGYTF,TRBJ1-2,TRBV20-1
CASAQGDYGYTF,TRBJ1-2,TRBV6-2/TRBV6-3
CSASTGLGQPQHF,TRBJ1-5,TRBV20-1
CASSPFGQNSPLHF,TRBJ1-6,TRBV18
CATSRLLGVGGNEQFF,TRBJ2-1,TRBV15
CATPGQPQHF,TRBJ1-5,TRBV24-1
CASSLEGGRNTEAFF,TRBJ1-1,TRBV5-1
CSAREGGSPDTQYF,TRBJ2-3,TRBV20-1
CASSVGASPLHF,TRBJ1-6,TRBV25-1
CASTRDRADTQYF,TRBJ2-3,TRBV27
CASSGTYGGELFF,TRBJ2-2,TRBV19
CASRAPGGKETQYF,TRBJ2-5,TRBV6-1
CASSFTGRTYEQYF,TRBJ2-7,TRBV13
CASSFHPGLGSPNEQFF,TRBJ2-1,TRBV5-1
CASSFRAGGYEQYF,TRBJ2-7,TRBV27
CASSGGKGRGYTF,TRBJ1-2,TRBV9
CSALLRCRPRGGYTF,TRBJ1-2,TRBV20-1
CASSPDRKEYGYTF,TRBJ1-2,TRBV4-3
CASSVGTGSSTDTQYF,TRBJ2-3,TRBV9
CASSQSQGRYNSPLHF,TRBJ1-6,TRBV4-2
CASSQGQGNGYTF,TRBJ1-2,TRBV7-8
CASSSYRALGYTF,TRBJ1-2,TRBV11-2